The TCR beta chain under discussion was sequenced for a study of a mutant IDH1 vaccine in newly diagnosed glioma. Regarding time point: week 35, safety follow-up. Every single dose of the vaccine, 300 ug of mutant IDH1 20-mer peptide, came with topical imiquimod. In regard to this clone: What it binds is unknown.

Only in-frame clones appear in the TCRdb table, and some are missing; sequencing was by immunoSEQ multiplex PCR. The table includes tens of thousands of clones, more than 75% detected once. Germline assignment: CDR1 KGHSH and CDR2 LQKENI. This CDR3 comprises 16 residues. The source is a man between 25 and 39 years old with glioma. Sample: PBMCs, taken from a glioma patient whose treatment included an IDH1 peptide vaccine. The rearrangement joins TRBV18 to TRBJ2-5; weak D call: TRBD1 (6 bases). The DNA end favors TRBJ2-7, so the J call may be wrong. The CDR3 DNA sequence: TGTGCCAGCTCACTTCCCGGGACAAATCCCTCCTACGAGCAGTACTTC. Amino acid sequence: CASSLPGTNPSYEQYF.